The clone carrying this T cell receptor (beta chain) has a handful of counts. The entry originates in a study of blood T cell repertoires in COVID-19. The CDR3 runs to 13 residues. With 3 bases removed from V and 3 bases from J, the gap between germline ends came to 9 bases. The assay was immunoSEQ multiplex PCR, and TCRdb's table has in-frame clones only and misses some. Of approximately 11,000 clones listed, 65% to 90% are singletons. Sequenced sample: peripheral blood. The receptor's source is a woman aged 55 to 70 with acute or convalescent COVID-19. The V and J genes are TRBV12-3 or TRBV12-4 and TRBJ2-7; the D is unclear. This CDR3 is CASSFQYYYEQYF. The CDR3, as DNA: TGTGCCAGCAGTTTTCAGTACTACTACGAGCAGTACTTC.